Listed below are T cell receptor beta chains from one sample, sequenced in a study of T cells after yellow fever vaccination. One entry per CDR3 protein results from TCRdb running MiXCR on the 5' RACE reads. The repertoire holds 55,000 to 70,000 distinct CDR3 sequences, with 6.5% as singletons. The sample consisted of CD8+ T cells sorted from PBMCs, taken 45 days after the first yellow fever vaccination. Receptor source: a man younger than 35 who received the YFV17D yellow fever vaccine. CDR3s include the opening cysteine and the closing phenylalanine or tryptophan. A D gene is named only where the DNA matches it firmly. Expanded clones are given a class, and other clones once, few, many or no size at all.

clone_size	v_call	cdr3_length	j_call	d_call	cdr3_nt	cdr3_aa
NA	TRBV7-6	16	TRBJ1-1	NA	TGTGCCAGCAGCTCCCTTTACAGGGCGATCGGCACTGAAGCTTTCTTT	CASSSLYRAIGTEAFF
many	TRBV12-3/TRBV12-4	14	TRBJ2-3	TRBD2	TGTGCCAGCAGTTTTAGAGCGGGGGCAGATACGCAGTATTTT	CASSFRAGADTQYF
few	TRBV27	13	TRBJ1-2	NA	TGTGCCAGCAGCCTGGGACAAAACTATGGCTACACCTTC	CASSLGQNYGYTF
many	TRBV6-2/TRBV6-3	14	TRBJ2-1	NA	TGTGCCAGCAGTTACTCGGGGTATTACAATGAGCAGTTCTTC	CASSYSGYYNEQFF
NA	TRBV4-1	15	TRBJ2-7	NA	TGCGCCAGCAGCGCTAGCCCGGGGGAAACCTACGAGCAGTACTTC	CASSASPGETYEQYF
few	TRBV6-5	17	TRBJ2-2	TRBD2	TGTGCCAGCAGTTACTCGACGGGACTAGTGAGCACCGGGGAGCTGTTTTTT	CASSYSTGLVSTGELFF
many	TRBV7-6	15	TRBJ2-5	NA	TGTGCCAGCAGCTTAGCGCCTAACTCCGGGGAGACCCAGTACTTC	CASSLAPNSGETQYF
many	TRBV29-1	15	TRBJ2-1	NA	TGCAGCGTTGAAGATTACCAGAGCTCCTACAATGAGCAGTTCTTC	CSVEDYQSSYNEQFF
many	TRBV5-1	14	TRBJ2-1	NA	TGCGCCAGCAGCTATGAGAGCTCCTACAATGAGCAGTTCTTC	CASSYESSYNEQFF
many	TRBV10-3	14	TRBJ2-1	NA	TGTGCCATCAGTGATGAGAGAGGTTTGAGTGAGCAGTTCTTC	CAISDERGLSEQFF
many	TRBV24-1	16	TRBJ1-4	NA	TGTGCCACCAGTGACCCCCCGGGGGGGCGCAAGGAAAAACTGTTTTTT	CATSDPPGGRKEKLFF
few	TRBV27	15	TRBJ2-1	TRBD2	TGTGCCAGCAGTTTTAGAGGGGAGGGTATCTATGAGCAGTTCTTC	CASSFRGEGIYEQFF
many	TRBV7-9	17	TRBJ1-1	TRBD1	TGTGCCAGCAGCTCTCTCCCGGGACAGGGGGGAACCACTGAAGCTTTCTTT	CASSSLPGQGGTTEAFF
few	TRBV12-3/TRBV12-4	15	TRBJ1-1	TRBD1	TGTGCCAGCAGTCTTACCCTCGACAGGGACACTGAAGCTTTCTTT	CASSLTLDRDTEAFF
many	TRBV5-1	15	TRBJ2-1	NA	TGCGCCAGCAGCTTGGCCGGAGTGGGGTACAATGAGCAGTTCTTC	CASSLAGVGYNEQFF
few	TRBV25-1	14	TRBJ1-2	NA	TGTGCCAGCAGTGGATGGACAGTGCCCTATGGCTACACCTTC	CASSGWTVPYGYTF
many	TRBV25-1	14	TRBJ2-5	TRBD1	TGTGCCAGCAGTGAAACAGGGGGCGGAGAGACCCAGTACTTC	CASSETGGGETQYF
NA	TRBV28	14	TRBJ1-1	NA	TGTGCCAGCAGTTTCGGCCAGTTGAACACTGAAGCTTTCTTT	CASSFGQLNTEAFF
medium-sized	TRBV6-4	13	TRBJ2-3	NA	TGTGCCAGCAGCAACAGGGGCACAGATACGCAGTATTTT	CASSNRGTDTQYF
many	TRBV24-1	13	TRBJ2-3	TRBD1	TGTGCCACCGGGACAGGGGACACAGATACGCAGTATTTT	CATGTGDTDTQYF
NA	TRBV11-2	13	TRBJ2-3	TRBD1	TGTGCCAGCAGTCTCCAGGGGGCAGATACGCAGTATTTT	CASSLQGADTQYF
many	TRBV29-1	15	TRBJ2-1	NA	TGCAGCGTTGAAGACGGACGGGGAGGGGGCAATGAGCAGTTCTTC	CSVEDGRGGGNEQFF
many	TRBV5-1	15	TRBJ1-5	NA	TGCGCCAGCAGCCGGGGCGAAGAGGGCAATCAGCCCCAGCATTTT	CASSRGEEGNQPQHF
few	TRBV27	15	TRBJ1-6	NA	TGTGCCAGCAGTCAACAGGGTGCGGAGGATTCACCCCTCCACTTT	CASSQQGAEDSPLHF
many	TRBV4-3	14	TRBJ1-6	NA	TGCGCCAGCAGCCAAGGGCAGACCCACTCACCCCTCCACTTT	CASSQGQTHSPLHF
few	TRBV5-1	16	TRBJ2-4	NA	TGCGCCAGCAGCTTGGCCCAATTCAGGGGGGGAAACATTCAGTACTTC	CASSLAQFRGGNIQYF
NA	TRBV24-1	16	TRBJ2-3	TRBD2	TGTGCCACCAGTGATTTAGCGGGGAGTAGAACAGATACGCAGTATTTT	CATSDLAGSRTDTQYF
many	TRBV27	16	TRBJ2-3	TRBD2	TGTGCCAGCAGTTTGATAGCGGGGGGGCAGGTAGATACGCAGTATTTT	CASSLIAGGQVDTQYF
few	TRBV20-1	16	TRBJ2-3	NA	TGCAGTGCTAGAGATCTTCGGGGGTTCGAGGGAGATACGCAGTATTTT	CSARDLRGFEGDTQYF
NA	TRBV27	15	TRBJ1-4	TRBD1	TGTGCCAGCAGCTCTCACAGGGGGCCGGTTGAAAAACTGTTTTTT	CASSSHRGPVEKLFF
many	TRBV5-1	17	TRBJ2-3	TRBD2	TGCGCCAGCAGCCCCGTCCTCGGAGCGGGGGGCACAGATACGCAGTATTTT	CASSPVLGAGGTDTQYF
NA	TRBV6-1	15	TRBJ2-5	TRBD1	TGTGCCAGCAGACCTGGGACAGGGCCGTTAGAGACCCAGTACTTC	CASRPGTGPLETQYF
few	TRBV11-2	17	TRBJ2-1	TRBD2	TGTGCCAGCAGCTTAGAAGCGGGGGGGCGCCTCTACAATGAGCAGTTCTTC	CASSLEAGGRLYNEQFF
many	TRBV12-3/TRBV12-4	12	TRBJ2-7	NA	TGTGCCAGCAGACGAACCTTCTACGAGCAGTACTTC	CASRRTFYEQYF
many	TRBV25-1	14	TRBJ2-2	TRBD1	TGTGCCAGCTCCGGGACAGGGGACGCCGGGGAGCTGTTTTTT	CASSGTGDAGELFF
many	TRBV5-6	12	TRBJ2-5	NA	TGTGCCAGCAGCTCCGAAAAGGAGACCCAGTACTTC	CASSSEKETQYF
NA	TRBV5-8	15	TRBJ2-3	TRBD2	TGTGCCAGCAGCTGGGGACTAGCGGGGTCAGATACGCAGTATTTT	CASSWGLAGSDTQYF
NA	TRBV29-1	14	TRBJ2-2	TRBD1	TGCAGCGTCTCCGGGACAGTGAACACCGGGGAGCTGTTTTTT	CSVSGTVNTGELFF
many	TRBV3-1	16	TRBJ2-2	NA	TGTGCCAGCAGCCAAGGAACCCGCCCGAACACCGGGGAGCTGTTTTTT	CASSQGTRPNTGELFF
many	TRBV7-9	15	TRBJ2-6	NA	TGTGCCAGCAGCGGAAAGGGGGCTGGGGCCAACGTCCTGACTTTC	CASSGKGAGANVLTF
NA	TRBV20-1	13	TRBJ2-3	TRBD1	TGCAGTGCTGAGGACAGGGTCACAGATACGCAGTATTTT	CSAEDRVTDTQYF
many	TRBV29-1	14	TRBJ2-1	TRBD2	TGCAGCGTGGAAGGCCTAGCGGGGGCTAATGAGCAGTTCTTC	CSVEGLAGANEQFF
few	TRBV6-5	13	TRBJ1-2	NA	TGTGCCAGCAGTTATTGGGGGGGTCATGGCTACACCTTC	CASSYWGGHGYTF
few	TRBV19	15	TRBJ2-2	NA	TGTGCCAGTAGTATCACGGGCGTAAACACCGGGGAGCTGTTTTTT	CASSITGVNTGELFF
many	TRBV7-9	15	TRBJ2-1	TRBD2	TGTGCCAGCAGCCCAGTGGGGGGGATTAACAATGAGCAGTTCTTC	CASSPVGGINNEQFF
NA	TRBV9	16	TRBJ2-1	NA	TGTGCCAGCAGCGCCCATCTAAGTAGCCTGCGCGATGAGCAGTTCTTC	CASSAHLSSLRDEQFF
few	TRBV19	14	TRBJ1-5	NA	TGTGCCAGTAGGCAGGTAGGACACAATCAGCCCCAGCATTTT	CASRQVGHNQPQHF
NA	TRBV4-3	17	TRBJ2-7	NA	TGCGCCAGCAGCCAAGAGAGGGCAACGGGAGCATCCTACGAGCAGTACTTC	CASSQERATGASYEQYF
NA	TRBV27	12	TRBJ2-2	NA	TGTGCCAGCAGTTTAATGACCGGGGAGCTGTTTTTT	CASSLMTGELFF
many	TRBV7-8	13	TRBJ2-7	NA	TGTGCCAGCAGCGCCGGACTGATATACGAGCAGTACTTC	CASSAGLIYEQYF
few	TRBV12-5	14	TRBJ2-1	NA	TGTGCTAGTGGCCGTGAGGGCTCCTACAATGAGCAGTTCTTC	CASGREGSYNEQFF
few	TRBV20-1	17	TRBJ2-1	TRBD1	TGCAGTGCAACTCATACCGGGACAGGGGGTAGTTACAATGAGCAGTTCTTC	CSATHTGTGGSYNEQFF
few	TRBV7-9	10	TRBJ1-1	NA	TGTGCCAGCAGGGGGTCTGAAGCTTTCTTT	CASRGSEAFF
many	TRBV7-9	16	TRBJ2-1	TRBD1	TGTGCCAGCAGCCCCAGGTGGGGCCAGGGGGCTGGTGAGCAGTTCTTC	CASSPRWGQGAGEQFF